This TCR beta chain was sequenced during a study of blood T cell repertoires in COVID-19. The CDR3 loop spans 15 amino acids. The germline V gene encodes CDR1 MGHRA and CDR2 YSYEKL. V dropped 6 bases and J dropped 6; count of bases not matched to a gene: 8. Repertoires were generated with immunoSEQ multiplex PCR, while TCRdb's copy carries only in-frame clones and drops some. The sample yields more than 350,000 clones, 85% to 90% seen once. Those enrolled, adults aged roughly 18 to 95 years, came from 20 to 25 US areas. The sequencing sample was made of PBMCs or T cells enriched from blood (not recorded which). This clonotype was obtained from a woman aged 45-59 years who had recovered from COVID-19. The rearrangement links TRBV4-1 to TRBJ1-5; 10 positions match TRBD1. The CDR3 reads CASRIATGGTQPQHF. CDR3 nucleotide sequence: TGCGCCAGCAGGATCGCGACAGGGGGCACTCAGCCCCAGCATTTT.